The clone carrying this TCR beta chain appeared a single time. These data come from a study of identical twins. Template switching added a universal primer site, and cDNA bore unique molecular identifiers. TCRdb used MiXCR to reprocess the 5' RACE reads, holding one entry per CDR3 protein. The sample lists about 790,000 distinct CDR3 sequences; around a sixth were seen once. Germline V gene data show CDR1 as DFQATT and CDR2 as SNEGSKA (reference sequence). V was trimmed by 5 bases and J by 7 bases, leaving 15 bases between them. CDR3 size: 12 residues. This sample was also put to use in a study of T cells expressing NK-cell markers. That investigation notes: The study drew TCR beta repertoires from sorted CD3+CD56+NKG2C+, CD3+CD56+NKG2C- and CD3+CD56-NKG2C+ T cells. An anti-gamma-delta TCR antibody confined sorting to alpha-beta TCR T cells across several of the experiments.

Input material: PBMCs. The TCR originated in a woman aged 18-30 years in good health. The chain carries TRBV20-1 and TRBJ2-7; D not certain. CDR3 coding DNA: TGCAGTGCTCGCGAAGGAGTTTCAGAGCAGTACTTC. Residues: CSAREGVSEQYF.